Following are 21 T cell receptor beta chains from one sample sequenced in a study of shared clonotypes between healthy human individuals. The data were produced by immunoSEQ multiplex PCR, yet TCRdb's version contains in-frame clones alone and is incomplete. In the table there are about 980,000 clones, more than 75% of which are singletons. Sample: memory CD4+ T cells sorted from blood. Subset meaning: CD45RA-negative fraction. Receptors were obtained from a man younger than 35 in good health.

The chain employs TRBV18 and TRBJ2-5; D perhaps matches TRBD1 (6 bases). Trimming removed 4 bases at V and 2 bases at J, with 8 bases between. Germline CDR1 KGHSH, CDR2 LQKENI. This CDR3 region has 13 residues. The CDR3 DNA sequence: TGTGCCAGCTCACGACAGGTACAAGAGACCCAGTACTTC. Translating it yields CASSRQVQETQYF. Combining the CDR3 with reference TRBV18 and TRBJ2-5 gives the whole variable domain NAGVMQNPRHLVRRRGQEARLRCSPMKGHSHVYWYRQLPEEGLKFMVYLQKENIIDESGMPKERFSAEFPKEGPSILRIQQVVRGDSAAYFCASSRQVQETQYFGPGTRLLVL.

This chain links TRBV6-1 with TRBJ2-7; no reliable D call. V gave up 8 bases and J gave up 3 bases, with 17 bases separating them. In germline, CDR1 is MNHNS, CDR2 SASEGT. The CDR3 runs 14 residues. CDR3 coding DNA: TGTGCCAGCCCCCGCCCTGTTCCCAGCTACGAGCAGTACTTC. This encodes CASPRPVPSYEQYF.

V is TRBV27 and J is TRBJ2-7; 7 bases line up with TRBD2. The junction had 7 bases not matched to a gene; V was cut back by 4 bases and J by 1 base. This CDR3 contains 15 residues. Germline-derived CDR1 and CDR2 are MNHEY and SMNVEV (reference sequence). As DNA, the CDR3 is TGTGCCAGCAGTTACGGGACTATCCTTTCCTACGAGCAGTACTTC. Translated: CASSYGTILSYEQYF.

The chain couples TRBV5-6 to TRBJ1-6, with 8 bases lining up with TRBD1. This CDR3 is built from 16 residues. The J segment lost 2 bases and the V segment lost 4 bases, leaving 5 bases of the junction unmatched. Germline V gene sequence: CDR1 SGHDT, CDR2 YYEEEE. CDR3 in amino acids: CASSAQGATYNSPLHF. In nucleotides, the CDR3 is TGTGCCAGCAGCGCCCAGGGGGCGACCTATAATTCACCCCTCCACTTT. The full variable domain, completed using reference TRBV5-6 and TRBJ1-6, is DAGVTQSPTHLIKTRGQQVTLRCSPKSGHDTVSWYQQALGQGPQFIFQYYEEEERQRGNFPDRFSGHQFPNYSSELNVNALLLGDSALYLCASSAQGATYNSPLHFGNGTRLTVT.

V usage is TRBV7-9 and J usage is TRBJ2-7; tentative D call: TRBD2 (6 bases). The CDR3 has 18 amino acids. Per the germline V gene, CDR1 is SEHNR and CDR2 is FQNEAQ (reference sequence). Trimming pared 3 bases from V and 2 bases from J, leaving 23 bases between. The CDR3: CASSFCKGLGTGTYEQYF. CDR3 sequence (DNA): TGTGCCAGCAGCTTTTGTAAAGGGCTCGGGACTGGAACCTACGAGCAGTACTTC.

The rearrangement joins TRBV28 to TRBJ1-6; the D is unclear. Germline CDR1 and CDR2: MDHEN and SYDVKM. The CDR3 spans 16 residues. Trimming removed 3 bases at V and 0 bases at J, with 9 bases between. The CDR3: CASSFYKSSYNSPLHF. CDR3 DNA sequence: TGTGCCAGCAGTTTCTACAAGAGCTCCTATAATTCACCCCTCCACTTT.

The chain couples TRBV27 to TRBJ2-7; 7 nucleotides align to TRBD2. Germline loops: CDR1 MNHEY, CDR2 SMNVEV (reference sequence). This CDR3 has 15 residues. The V gene end was trimmed by 6 bases and the J gene end by 1 base; junction bases not matched to a gene: 9. The CDR3 protein is CASRLKRDPSYEQYF. In DNA, the CDR3 is TGTGCCAGCAGGTTGAAGCGGGACCCGTCCTACGAGCAGTACTTC.

Concerning this clone itself: A read error is possible here, since a much larger clone lies one base away. The V gene is TRBV6-5, the J gene TRBJ2-3; D gene unclear. This CDR3 region has 11 residues. CDR1 MNHEY and CDR2 SVGAGI come from the germline V gene. V was cut by 4 bases and J by 4 bases, with 3 bases left in between. This chain's CDR3 is CASSFADTQYF. CDR3 nucleotide sequence: TGTGCCAGCAGTTTTGCAGATACGCAGTATTTT.

The V and J genes are TRBV4-3 and TRBJ2-5; D is tentatively TRBD1 or TRBD2 (5 bases each). CDR1 LGHNA and CDR2 YSLEER come from the germline V gene. This CDR3 comprises 14 residues. Trimming left V 5 bases short and J 7 bases short, with 17 bases between. The CDR3 bases are TGCGCCAGCAGCTGGTGGGACGGGGAAGGGACCCAGTACTTC. This encodes CASSWWDGEGTQYF.

CDR3 in DNA: TGTGCCAGCAGCTTGGACTATTCCGGGGAGCTGTTTTTT. Residues: CASSLDYSGELFF. V usage is TRBV7-2 and J usage is TRBJ2-2, with a tentative D call TRBD2 (6 bases). Germline assignment: CDR1 SGHTA and CDR2 FQGNSA. The ends were cut back, 3 bases at V and 6 bases at J, with 8 bases in the middle. The CDR3 is 13 amino acids.

Comment on this clone: Other DNA sequences of this sample code for an identical CDR3. The gene calls are TRBV6-6 and TRBJ2-7; tentative D call: TRBD1 (6 bases). The length of the CDR3 is 14 residues. Trimming removed 0 bases at V and 0 bases at J, with 6 bases between. Germline V CDR1 and CDR2: MNHNY, SVGAGI (reference sequence). DNA for the CDR3: TGTGCCAGCAGTTACTCGGGGGCCTCCTACGAGCAGTACTTC. It codes for CASSYSGASYEQYF.

This clone was picked up a small number of times. The chain is built from TRBV6-1 and TRBJ1-5, with D perhaps matching TRBD1 (5 bases). The CDR3 is 14 residues long. Germline loops: CDR1 MNHNS, CDR2 SASEGT. Trimming stripped 10 bases from V and 0 bases from J, with 13 bases between. The CDR3: CATLPTVSNQPQHF. The CDR3 nucleotides are TGTGCCACCCTACCGACAGTTAGCAATCAGCCCCAGCATTTT.

The chain carries TRBV6-5 and TRBJ2-5, with D hard to call. This CDR3 has 12 residues. V lost 6 bases to trimming and J lost 4 bases, with 9 bases between them. In germline, CDR1 is MNHEY, CDR2 SVGAGI. Here the CDR3 reads CASRRKGETQYF. In DNA form, the CDR3 reads TGTGCCAGCAGGAGAAAGGGAGAGACCCAGTACTTC.

Remarks on this clone: The same CDR3 arises from other DNA sequences in this sample as well. The chain links TRBV5-6 to TRBJ2-5; tentative D call: TRBD1 (6 bases). Germline V CDR1 and CDR2: SGHDT, YYEEEE. This CDR3 has 13 residues. Trimming cost V 4 bases and J 2 bases, with 9 bases left between them. CDR3 sequence reads: CASSGDRQETQYF. The CDR3 DNA follows: TGTGCCAGCAGCGGCGACAGGCAAGAGACCCAGTACTTC.

The chain combines TRBV5-1 with TRBJ1-2, with TRBD1 as a possible D gene (5 bases). This CDR3 has 15 amino acids. Trimming took off 5 bases at V and 3 bases at J, with 17 bases between the two ends. The V gene's germline CDR1 is SGHRS and CDR2 YFSETQ. The CDR3 reads CASSIADTAYYGYTF. CDR3 bases: TGCGCCAGCAGTATTGCGGACACAGCTTACTATGGCTACACCTTC.

This chain links TRBV6-4 with TRBJ2-3; 7 nucleotides align to TRBD2. In germline, CDR1 is MRHNA, CDR2 SNTAGT. The CDR3 runs 15 residues. V shed 4 bases and J 3 bases; nucleotides not matched to a gene: 7. The CDR3 region is CASSVGGSETDTQYF. CDR3 coding DNA: TGTGCCAGCAGTGTTGGCGGGAGTGAAACAGATACGCAGTATTTT.

The V and J genes are TRBV7-3 and TRBJ2-5, with a weak D call TRBD1 (6 bases). The CDR3 runs 15 residues. Germline CDR1 is SGHTA and CDR2 is FQGTGA. V dropped 1 base and J dropped 3 bases, with 12 bases sitting between them. The CDR3 region is CASSLMGRGEETQYF. The CDR3 DNA reads TGTGCCAGCAGCTTAATGGGCAGGGGTGAAGAGACCCAGTACTTC.

The genes are TRBV4-1 and TRBJ2-7, with D tentatively TRBD2 (6 bases). This CDR3 contains 16 residues. The germline V and J ends were trimmed by 0 bases and 0 bases, with 12 bases remaining between them. Looked up from germline, CDR1 is MGHRA and CDR2 is YSYEKL. The CDR3 here is CASSQDWGRFSYEQYF. DNA for the CDR3: TGCGCCAGCAGCCAAGATTGGGGGAGGTTCTCCTACGAGCAGTACTTC.

For this clone: Different DNA sequences within this sample yield the same CDR3. The chain recombines TRBV5-1 with TRBJ1-2; D not certain. The CDR3 runs 15 residues. Germline-derived CDR1 and CDR2 are SGHRS and YFSETQ. Trimming removed 0 bases from V and 0 bases from J, with 9 bases in between. The CDR3 protein is CASSLGSEANYGYTF. CDR3 bases: TGCGCCAGCAGCTTGGGCTCAGAAGCTAACTATGGCTACACCTTC.

V and J are TRBV7-8 and TRBJ1-2, with a weak D call TRBD1 (6 bases). Germline loops: CDR1 SGHVS, CDR2 FQNEAQ. This CDR3 comprises 16 residues. Deletions cut 1 base from V and 5 bases from J, with 17 bases between. CDR3 in DNA: TGTGCCAGCAGCTTAGAGGGGGAGAGACTCCCTTATGGCTACACCTTC. Translating it yields CASSLEGERLPYGYTF. Full variable domain (remainder filled in from reference TRBV7-8 and TRBJ1-2): GAGVSQSPRYKVAKRGQDVALRCDPISGHVSLFWYQQALGQGPEFLTYFQNEAQLDKSGLPSDRFFAERPEGSVSTLKIQRTQQEDSAVYLCASSLEGERLPYGYTFGSGTRLTVV.

The V and J genes are TRBV7-5 and TRBJ2-7; no check of the table's D call, TRBD2, against the DNA was made. TRBV7-5 is shown as a pseudogene. The CDR3 contains 17 residues. The CDR3 region has the DNA TGTGCCAGAAGCTCACCCGGGACTAGCGGGAGGGCCTACGAGCAGTACTTC. This codes for CARSSPGTSGRAYEQYF.